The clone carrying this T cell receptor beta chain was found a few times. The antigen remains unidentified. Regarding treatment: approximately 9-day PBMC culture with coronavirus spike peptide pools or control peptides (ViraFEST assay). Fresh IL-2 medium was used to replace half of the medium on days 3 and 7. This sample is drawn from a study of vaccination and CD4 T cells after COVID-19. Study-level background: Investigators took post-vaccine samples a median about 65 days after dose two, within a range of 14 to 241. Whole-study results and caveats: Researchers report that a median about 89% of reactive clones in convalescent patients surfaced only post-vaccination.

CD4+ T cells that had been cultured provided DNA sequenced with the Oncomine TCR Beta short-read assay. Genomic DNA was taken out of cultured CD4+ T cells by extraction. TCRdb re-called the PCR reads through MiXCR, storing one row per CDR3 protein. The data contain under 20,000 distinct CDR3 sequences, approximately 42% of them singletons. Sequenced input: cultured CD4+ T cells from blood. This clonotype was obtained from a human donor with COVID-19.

CDR3: CASSLDSGTAQNYGYTF. CDR3 coding DNA: TGTGCCAGCAGCTTAGATTCGGGGACAGCCCAGAACTATGGCTACACCTTC. The V call is TRBV11-2, the J call TRBJ1-2; TRBD1 matches 7 bases. Germline V gene data show CDR1 as SGHAT and CDR2 as FQNNGV. The trim removed 0 bases at V and 2 bases at J, leaving 9 bases unmatched. The CDR3 has 17 amino acids.